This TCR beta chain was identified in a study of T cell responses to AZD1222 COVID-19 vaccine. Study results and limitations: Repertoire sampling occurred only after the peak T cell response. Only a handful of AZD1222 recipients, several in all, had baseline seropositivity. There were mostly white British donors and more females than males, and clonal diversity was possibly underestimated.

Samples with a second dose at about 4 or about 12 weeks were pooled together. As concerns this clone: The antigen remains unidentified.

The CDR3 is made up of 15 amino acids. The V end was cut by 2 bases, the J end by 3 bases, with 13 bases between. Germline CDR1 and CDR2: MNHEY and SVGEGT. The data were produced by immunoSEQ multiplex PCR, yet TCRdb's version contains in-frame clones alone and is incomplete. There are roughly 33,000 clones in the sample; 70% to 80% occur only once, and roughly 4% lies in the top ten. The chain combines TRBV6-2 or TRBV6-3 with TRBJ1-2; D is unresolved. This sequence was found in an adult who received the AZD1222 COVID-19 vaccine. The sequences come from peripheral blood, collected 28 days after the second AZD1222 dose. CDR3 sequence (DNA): TGTGCCAGCAGTTACAGGCGACCCTCTGACTATGGCTACACCTTC. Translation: CASSYRRPSDYGYTF.